In its sample, the clone carrying this TCR beta chain was seen many times. This record belongs to a study of identical twins. V was clipped by 7 bases and J by 7 bases, with 14 bases between them. From germline, CDR1 is WSHSY and CDR2 SAAADI. The CDR3 is 14 amino acids. Through template switching, a universal primer site was introduced, and the cDNA contained unique molecular identifiers. MiXCR, run by TCRdb on the 5' RACE reads, gives a single entry per CDR3 protein. The table lists a few hundred thousand distinct CDR3 sequences, more than 9% of them singletons. The receptor was derived from a man aged 45 to 65 in good health. Sequencing input: memory T cells sorted from blood. This sequence joins TRBV10-2 and TRBJ1-6; D is undetermined. The CDR3 here is CASTAASQNSPLHF. CDR3 nucleotides: TGCGCCAGCACGGCAGCTTCCCAAAATTCACCCCTCCACTTT.